This T cell receptor beta chain comes out of a study of vaccination and CD4 T cells after COVID-19. Germline V gene sequence: CDR1 MGHDK, CDR2 SYGVNS. V dropped 4 bases and J dropped 8 bases, with 12 bases sitting between them. CDR3 length: 13 amino acids. Study-wide findings and caveats: Only after vaccination were a median 86.3% of convalescents' reactive clones seen. From a median of roughly 21 to 38, SARS-CoV-2-reactive clonotypes increased, though not significantly.

Once obtained from cultured CD4+ T cells, the DNA was sequenced using the Oncomine TCR Beta short-read assay. TCRdb processed the PCR reads anew with MiXCR; each CDR3 protein has one entry. The table records about 13,000 distinct CDR3 sequences, just under 80% of them present only once. Turning to this clonotype: The antigen is not known.

The treatment is: 10-day PBMC culture with coronavirus spike peptide pools or control peptides (ViraFEST assay). The source is a human donor who had recovered from COVID-19. The chain joins TRBV25-1 to TRBJ1-5; D is perhaps TRBD1 (5 bases). The specimen sequenced was CD4+ T cells from blood, cultured in vitro. CDR3 region: CASSGPGRKPQHF. In DNA, the CDR3 is TGTGCCAGCAGTGGTCCGGGGCGTAAGCCCCAGCATTTT.